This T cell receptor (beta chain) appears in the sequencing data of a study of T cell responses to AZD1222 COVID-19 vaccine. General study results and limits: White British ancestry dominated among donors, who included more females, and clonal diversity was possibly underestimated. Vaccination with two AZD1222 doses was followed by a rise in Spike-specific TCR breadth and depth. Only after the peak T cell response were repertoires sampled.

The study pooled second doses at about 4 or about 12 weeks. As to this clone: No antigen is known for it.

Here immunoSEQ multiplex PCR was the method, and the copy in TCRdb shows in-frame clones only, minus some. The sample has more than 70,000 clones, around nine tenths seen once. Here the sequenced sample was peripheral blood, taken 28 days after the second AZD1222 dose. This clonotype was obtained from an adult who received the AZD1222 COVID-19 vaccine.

Written as DNA, the CDR3 is TGTGCCACACCCTCTAAGGGTGGTGGAAACACCATATATTTT. This sequence encodes CATPSKGGGNTIYF. The genes are TRBV24-1 and TRBJ1-3, with D hard to call. Germline CDR1 reads KGHDR; CDR2 reads SFDVKD. CDR3 length: 14 residues. The germline V and J ends were trimmed by 10 bases and 3 bases, with 15 bases remaining between them.